A selection of T cell receptor beta chains follows, all from one sample in a study of response to subunit inactivated influenza vaccine. TCRdb called the RT-PCR reads again in MiXCR, with one record for every CDR3 protein. The sample contains approximately 500,000 distinct CDR3 sequences, under 30% of which appear only once. This sample also appeared in a second study, on T cells expressing NK-cell markers.

The sample was CD4+ T cells sorted from PBMCs, taken roughly 12 days after vaccination. The receptors shown here come from a man aged 50-59 years who received an inactivated influenza vaccine. CDR3s include the opening cysteine and the closing phenylalanine or tryptophan. A D gene is named only where the DNA matches it firmly. The listing skips clone size in some rows; elsewhere it reads once, few, many or a size class.

size: -; D: -; V: TRBV3-1; J: TRBJ2-1; DNA: TGTGCCAGCGGGTTGGTCAATGAGCAGTTCTTC; CDR3: CASGLVNEQFF
size: -; D: TRBD2; V: TRBV20-1; J: TRBJ2-1; DNA: TGCAGTGCAAGACTAGCGGGAGGGAATGAGCAGTTCTTC; CDR3: CSARLAGGNEQFF
size: -; D: -; V: TRBV28; J: TRBJ2-5; DNA: TGTGCCAGCCTGTTAACCGGGACACAAGAGACCCAGTACTTC; CDR3: CASLLTGTQETQYF
size: -; D: -; V: TRBV4-3; J: TRBJ1-5; DNA: TGCGCCAGCAGCCAAGCGTGGAGAGGCAATCAGCCCCAGCATTTT; CDR3: CASSQAWRGNQPQHF
size: -; D: -; V: TRBV5-5; J: TRBJ2-2; DNA: TGTGCCAGCAGCAGGATGAGTCCCGGGGAGCTGTTTTTT; CDR3: CASSRMSPGELFF
size: few; D: -; V: TRBV20-1; J: TRBJ1-2; DNA: TGCAGTGGTAGGGACGCAGACTATGGCTACACCTTC; CDR3: CSGRDADYGYTF
size: -; D: -; V: TRBV12-3/TRBV12-4; J: TRBJ1-6; DNA: TGTGCCAGCAGGGAGGAGTTCGGGGTGAATTCACCCCTCCACTTT; CDR3: CASREEFGVNSPLHF
size: few; D: TRBD2; V: TRBV3-1; J: TRBJ2-3; DNA: TGTGCCAGCAGCCGCCAGGGTGCGGGGGGGGGAGATACGCAGTATTTT; CDR3: CASSRQGAGGGDTQYF
size: many; D: TRBD1; V: TRBV15; J: TRBJ2-7; DNA: TGTGCCACCAGCTACGGTCCCGGGACAGGGGTCGAGCAGTACTTC; CDR3: CATSYGPGTGVEQYF
size: -; D: -; V: TRBV18; J: TRBJ1-1; DNA: TGTGCCAGCTCACCTTCCGGGGCCCGAACCGGGAACACTGAAGCTTTCTTT; CDR3: CASSPSGARTGNTEAFF
size: -; D: -; V: TRBV6-8; J: TRBJ1-5; DNA: TGTGCCAGCAGTTATTTTCGGGTGTATCGTCAGCCCCAGCATTTT; CDR3: CASSYFRVYRQPQHF
size: few; D: -; V: TRBV4-1; J: TRBJ1-2; DNA: TGCGCCAGCAGCCTCGGACCCGGGGTTGGCTATGGCTACACCTTC; CDR3: CASSLGPGVGYGYTF
size: few; D: -; V: TRBV28; J: TRBJ1-1; DNA: TGTGCCAGCAGTCCCCCAGTGGGGCACTACACTGAAGCTTTCTTT; CDR3: CASSPPVGHYTEAFF
size: few; D: -; V: TRBV20-1; J: TRBJ2-5; DNA: TGCAGTGCTATGCCGGGGCAAGAGACCCAGTACTTC; CDR3: CSAMPGQETQYF
size: few; D: -; V: TRBV5-1; J: TRBJ2-3; DNA: TGCGCCAGCAGAGTCGGGCCAGCGAGCACAGATACGCAGTATTTT; CDR3: CASRVGPASTDTQYF
size: -; D: TRBD2; V: TRBV10-3; J: TRBJ2-1; DNA: TGTGCCATCACCCCGGGACTAGCGGGAGCACAGTTCTTC; CDR3: CAITPGLAGAQFF
size: few; D: TRBD2; V: TRBV5-1; J: TRBJ2-3; DNA: TGCGCCAGCAGCTGGGGCGGGGGGACTAGAGATACGCAGTATTTT; CDR3: CASSWGGGTRDTQYF
size: few; D: -; V: TRBV29-1; J: TRBJ1-2; DNA: TGCAGCGTTGAAAGGACTCGAGATGGCTACACCTTC; CDR3: CSVERTRDGYTF
size: -; D: -; V: TRBV20-1; J: TRBJ2-5; DNA: TGCAGTGCTAGAGACGTAGCGGCCCAAGAGACCCAGTACTTC; CDR3: CSARDVAAQETQYF
size: -; D: TRBD1; V: TRBV20-1; J: TRBJ1-4; DNA: TGCAGTGCTACCTCAGGGGGTGGGGCTAATGAAAAACTGTTTTTT; CDR3: CSATSGGGANEKLFF
size: -; D: -; V: TRBV29-1; J: TRBJ1-1; DNA: TGCAGCGTATCTGACAGATTTCGAGGAACTGAAGCTTTCTTT; CDR3: CSVSDRFRGTEAFF
size: few; D: TRBD2; V: TRBV5-1; J: TRBJ2-3; DNA: TGCGCCAGCAGCCCTGGGACTAGCGGGGGTGTCGATACGCAGTATTTT; CDR3: CASSPGTSGGVDTQYF
size: -; D: -; V: TRBV4-3; J: TRBJ2-3; DNA: TGCGCCAGCAGCCAAGGACACGGGTCGGATACGCAGTATTTT; CDR3: CASSQGHGSDTQYF
size: few; D: TRBD2; V: TRBV19; J: TRBJ2-1; DNA: TGTGCCAGTAGTATACGACCGGGACTAGCCAACAATGAGCAGTTCTTC; CDR3: CASSIRPGLANNEQFF
size: -; D: -; V: TRBV11-2; J: TRBJ2-7; DNA: TGTGCCAGCAGCTTAGGAGGCGCTCAGGAGCAGTACTTC; CDR3: CASSLGGAQEQYF
size: few; D: TRBD1; V: TRBV11-1; J: TRBJ2-7; DNA: TGTGCCAGCAGCTCCCACATACAGAAATTCCGGGACAGCCGATCCTACGAGCAGTACTTC; CDR3: CASSSHIQKFRDSRSYEQYF
size: -; D: -; V: TRBV29-1; J: TRBJ1-3; DNA: TGCAGCGTTGAAGTCCTAGGGGGAAACACCATATATTTT; CDR3: CSVEVLGGNTIYF
size: -; D: -; V: TRBV10-3; J: TRBJ2-5; DNA: TGTGCCATCAGCGCATCCGCCCAAGAGACCCAGTACTTC; CDR3: CAISASAQETQYF
size: -; D: -; V: TRBV20-1; J: TRBJ2-3; DNA: TGCAGTGCTAGAATCGGGCTCTCGACAGATACGCAGTATTTT; CDR3: CSARIGLSTDTQYF
size: -; D: TRBD2; V: TRBV4-2; J: TRBJ2-3; DNA: TGTGCCAGCAGCCCGCACCCCAAAGGCGGGGGGGGCGATACGCAGTATTTT; CDR3: CASSPHPKGGGGDTQYF
size: -; D: -; V: TRBV5-5; J: TRBJ2-2; DNA: TGTGCCAGCAGCTTGGGACTATGGGGCGGGGAGCTGTTTTTT; CDR3: CASSLGLWGGELFF
size: -; D: TRBD1; V: TRBV7-3; J: TRBJ1-1; DNA: TGTGCCAGCAGCTCTCAGGGGGCTTTGAACACTGAAGCTTTCTTT; CDR3: CASSSQGALNTEAFF
size: few; D: TRBD2; V: TRBV10-3; J: TRBJ2-7; DNA: TGTGCCATCAGTGAACCACTCGGAGCGGGAGTCGACGAGCAGTACTTC; CDR3: CAISEPLGAGVDEQYF
size: once; D: TRBD2; V: TRBV5-4; J: TRBJ2-7; DNA: TGTGCCAGCAGCTTTGGCGGGGGGGTCTACGAGCAGTACTTC; CDR3: CASSFGGGVYEQYF
size: few; D: -; V: TRBV5-5; J: TRBJ1-5; DNA: TGTGCCAGCAGCCTGGCAGGGGATTATAGCAATCAGCCCCAGCATTTT; CDR3: CASSLAGDYSNQPQHF
size: -; D: TRBD1; V: TRBV12-3/TRBV12-4; J: TRBJ1-1; DNA: TGTGCCAGCAGTTTGGGACAGGGTTTCACTGAAGCTTTCTTT; CDR3: CASSLGQGFTEAFF
size: many; D: TRBD2; V: TRBV20-1; J: TRBJ2-1; DNA: TGCAGTGCTAGCGGGGGGGCGAACAATGAGCAGTTCTTC; CDR3: CSASGGANNEQFF
size: -; D: -; V: TRBV5-1; J: TRBJ2-1; DNA: TGCGCCAGCAGCTTTGCCCCGGGACTGAGTCTCGTCGAGTACAATGAGCAGTTCTTC; CDR3: CASSFAPGLSLVEYNEQFF
size: -; D: TRBD2; V: TRBV6-1; J: TRBJ2-3; DNA: TGTGCCAGCAGCCGACTAGCGGGAGGGGTAGATACGCAGTATTTT; CDR3: CASSRLAGGVDTQYF
size: -; D: TRBD2; V: TRBV6-2/TRBV6-3; J: TRBJ2-1; DNA: TGTGCCAGCAGTTACGTGCCTAGCGGGGGCCTCCGTGGCTACAATGAGCAGTTCTTC; CDR3: CASSYVPSGGLRGYNEQFF
size: -; D: -; V: TRBV6-5; J: TRBJ1-2; DNA: TGTGCCAGCAGTTCAACAAACAGGGATGTCTATGGCTACACCTTC; CDR3: CASSSTNRDVYGYTF
size: -; D: TRBD1; V: TRBV20-1; J: TRBJ1-5; DNA: TGCAGTGCCGGGACAGGGGGCAGTCAGCCCCAGCATTTT; CDR3: CSAGTGGSQPQHF
size: once; D: -; V: TRBV5-1; J: TRBJ2-3; DNA: TGCGCCAGCACCAAAGAGGGACTGAGCGCAGATACGCAGTATTTT; CDR3: CASTKEGLSADTQYF
size: few; D: TRBD1; V: TRBV12-3/TRBV12-4; J: TRBJ1-5; DNA: TGTGCCAGCAGTTTCTCGTCGGGGGACAGCCAGCCCCAGCATTTT; CDR3: CASSFSSGDSQPQHF
size: few; D: -; V: TRBV5-1; J: TRBJ2-7; DNA: TGCGCCAGCAGCCCAGCCAGCGGAGGTACCTACGAGCAGTACTTC; CDR3: CASSPASGGTYEQYF
size: -; D: -; V: TRBV7-2; J: TRBJ2-5; DNA: TGTGCCAGCAGCTTAGAAATCGGGTTGGAGACCCAGTACTTC; CDR3: CASSLEIGLETQYF
size: -; D: -; V: TRBV6-5; J: TRBJ1-1; DNA: TGTGCCAGCAGTTTAGGACGGAATATCGAAGCTTTCTTT; CDR3: CASSLGRNIEAFF
size: -; D: TRBD1; V: TRBV7-9; J: TRBJ1-2; DNA: TGTGCCAGCAGTTTACTCCCGGGACAGGGGGACTATGGCTACACCTTC; CDR3: CASSLLPGQGDYGYTF
size: -; D: -; V: TRBV5-1; J: TRBJ1-2; DNA: TGCGCCAGCTGCCTAACAGTCTACGATGGCTACACCTTC; CDR3: CASCLTVYDGYTF
size: -; D: -; V: TRBV2; J: TRBJ2-1; DNA: TGTGCCAGCAGTGATTCTAGCGCTTACAATGAGCAGTTCTTC; CDR3: CASSDSSAYNEQFF
size: -; D: -; V: TRBV19; J: TRBJ2-1; DNA: TGTGCCAGTAGTATAAGAGGCAACAGACCCCAGTTCTTC; CDR3: CASSIRGNRPQFF
size: few; D: -; V: TRBV10-3; J: TRBJ2-4; DNA: TGTGCCATCAGTGACAGCAGTACCAAAAACATTCAGTACTTC; CDR3: CAISDSSTKNIQYF
size: many; D: -; V: TRBV7-8; J: TRBJ2-1; DNA: TGTGCCAGCAGCCCGAGACAGGCTTCCAATGAGCAGTTCTTC; CDR3: CASSPRQASNEQFF
size: many; D: -; V: TRBV7-8; J: TRBJ1-1; DNA: TGTGCCAGCAGCTTAACACATGTCATAACTGAAGCTTTCTTT; CDR3: CASSLTHVITEAFF